Below, 32 T cell receptor beta chains from the same sample are listed, as sequenced in a study of shared clonotypes between healthy human individuals. Naive CD8 cells, CD45RO-negative and positively selected for CCR7, excluded terminally differentiated effector memory CD45RA+ cells. Method: immunoSEQ multiplex PCR; TCRdb's copy keeps in-frame clones and lacks some. The data contain around 600,000 clones, roughly 98% of them seen just once; the ten biggest clones take up approximately 0.3%. Sequencing was carried out using naive CD8+ T cells sorted from blood. The receptors were sampled from a man aged 30-40 years in good health.

A single count supports this clone. The chain recombines TRBV28 with TRBJ2-1, with unresolved D. The V gene lost 3 bases and the J gene lost 5 bases, with 11 bases spanning the gap. This CDR3 region has 14 residues. CDR1 is MDHEN and CDR2 is SYDVKM in the germline V gene. This chain's CDR3 is CASSFMAVDNEQFF. The CDR3 nucleotides read TGTGCCAGCAGTTTTATGGCAGTAGACAATGAGCAGTTCTTC.

This clone was picked up one time. V and J are TRBV6-5 and TRBJ2-2; D is unclear. Germline V CDR1 and CDR2: MNHEY, SVGAGI. Trimming took 2 bases from V and 7 from J, leaving 5 bases between them. The CDR3 sequence is 12 residues long. The CDR3 reads CASSYIIGELFF. The CDR3, as DNA: TGTGCCAGCAGTTACATCATCGGGGAGCTGTTTTTT.

The chain carries TRBV29-1 and TRBJ1-1; a possible D gene is TRBD1 (6 bases). V lost 2 bases and J 3 bases, leaving 13 bases between the germline ends. CDR1 and CDR2 (germline): SQVTM, ANQGSEA. This CDR3 comprises 14 residues. The CDR3 DNA sequence: TGCAGCGTTGAAATAGCAGGGGCGTACACTGAAGCTTTCTTT. Its translation: CSVEIAGAYTEAFF.

The V and J genes are TRBV5-1 and TRBJ2-3; D uncertain. Looked up from germline, CDR1 is SGHRS and CDR2 is YFSETQ. The CDR3 sequence is 13 residues long. V lost 0 bases, J lost 3 bases, and 5 bases lay in between. Written as DNA, the CDR3 is TGCGCCAGCAGCTTGGCGATGACAGATACGCAGTATTTT. Translation: CASSLAMTDTQYF.

The rearrangement links TRBV6-5 to TRBJ1-1; 12 bases line up with TRBD1. The CDR3 is 15 amino acids. Germline CDR1 and CDR2: MNHEY and SVGAGI. With V trimmed by 5 bases and J by 7 bases, 8 bases remained unmatched. CDR3 in DNA: TGTGCCAGCAGTGGCCGGGACAGGGGGCGGGATGAAGCTTTCTTT. It is translated as CASSGRDRGRDEAFF.

The DNA for the CDR3 is TGTGCCAGCAGTCCCTTAGCGGGAGGGCCGGGGAATGAGCAGTTCTTC. Its protein product is CASSPLAGGPGNEQFF. This sequence joins TRBV28 and TRBJ2-1; TRBD2 matches 11 bases. Germline V lookup: CDR1 MDHEN, CDR2 SYDVKM. V shed 5 bases and J 7 bases; nucleotides not matched to a gene: 10. The CDR3 sequence is 16 residues long.

V usage is TRBV5-6 and J usage is TRBJ2-7, with TRBD2 identical over 11 bases. This CDR3 comprises 15 residues. The J segment lost 1 base and the V segment lost 4 bases, leaving 4 bases of the junction unmatched. Germline lookup yields CDR1 SGHDT and CDR2 YYEEEE. CDR3 in amino acids: CASSPLAGGSYEQYF. CDR3 DNA: TGTGCCAGCAGCCCCCTAGCGGGAGGTTCCTACGAGCAGTACTTC.

V gene TRBV4-1 combines with J gene TRBJ2-1, with a weak D call TRBD1 (5 bases). Germline CDR1 MGHRA, CDR2 YSYEKL. Trimming removed 1 base from V and 2 bases from J, with 6 bases in between. The CDR3 spans 14 residues. Here the CDR3 reads CASSQVTAYNEQFF. The CDR3 bases are TGCGCCAGCAGCCAAGTGACAGCCTACAATGAGCAGTTCTTC.

There are a few counts of this clone. This sequence joins TRBV5-1 and TRBJ2-2; D is unresolved. Trimming removed 3 bases from V and 2 bases from J, with 2 bases in between. The CDR3 length is 12 residues. The germline V gene encodes CDR1 SGHRS and CDR2 YFSETQ. CDR3 sequence: CASSYNTGELFF. For the CDR3, the DNA is TGCGCCAGCAGCTACAACACCGGGGAGCTGTTTTTT.

The gene calls are TRBV30 and TRBJ2-1; maybe TRBD2 (6 bases). CDR1 is GTSNPN, CDR2 SVGIG, per germline (reference sequence). The CDR3 is made up of 16 amino acids. Trimming left V 0 bases short and J 6 bases short, with 18 bases between. CDR3 DNA: TGTGCCTGGAGTGTGACTACGGGACTGGGGGGCAATGAGCAGTTCTTC. This sequence encodes CAWSVTTGLGGNEQFF.

The V call is TRBV28, the J call TRBJ2-7; 9 positions match TRBD1. There are 17 residues in the CDR3. Germline lookup yields CDR1 MDHEN and CDR2 SYDVKM. V dropped 5 bases and J dropped 0; count of bases not matched to a gene: 11. The CDR3 DNA follows: TGTGCCAGCAGTCCGGTGGACAGGGGTACCCCCTCCTACGAGCAGTACTTC. It translates to CASSPVDRGTPSYEQYF.

CDR3 DNA: TGTGCCAGCAGGAGTCGGAACCGGGACAACGAGCAGTACTTC. It is translated as CASRSRNRDNEQYF. The chain combines TRBV6-1 with TRBJ2-7, with D perhaps TRBD1 (6 bases). The CDR3 covers 14 residues. V lost 6 bases, J lost 5 bases, and 17 bases lay in between. Looked up from germline, CDR1 is MNHNS and CDR2 is SASEGT.

This clone was seen once. Other DNA sequences within the sample encode an identical CDR3. V is TRBV20-1 and J is TRBJ2-3; TRBD2 is a possible D gene (5 bases). The CDR3 runs to 11 residues. V was shortened by 2 bases and J by 6 bases, with 6 bases between the two germline ends. Germline V gene data show CDR1 as DFQATT and CDR2 as SNEGSKA (reference sequence). This CDR3 reads CSARRGDTQYF. The CDR3 DNA reads TGCAGTGCTAGACGAGGGGATACGCAGTATTTT.

This clone has a single count. The chain links TRBV9 to TRBJ2-1; D may be TRBD1 (6 bases). CDR3 length equals 16 residues. CDR1 and CDR2 from the germline V gene are SGDLS and YYNGEE. Trimming pared 0 bases from V and 8 bases from J, leaving 18 bases between. The CDR3 protein is CASSVDRDTQGYEQFF. The CDR3 DNA reads as TGTGCCAGCAGCGTAGACCGGGACACCCAAGGGTATGAGCAGTTCTTC.

V is TRBV7-9 and J is TRBJ2-7, with D possibly called TRBD1 or TRBD2 (5 bases each). This CDR3 is built from 16 residues. Deletions cut 5 bases from V and 0 bases from J, with 17 bases between. Looked up from germline, CDR1 is SEHNR and CDR2 is FQNEAQ (reference sequence). As DNA, the CDR3 is TGTGCCAGCAGCGTATCCGGGACCCCAAGCTCCTACGAGCAGTACTTC. Protein product: CASSVSGTPSSYEQYF.

This clone was detected only once. The chain links TRBV5-6 to TRBJ2-1; TRBD2 matches 7 bases. V shed 5 bases and J 8 bases; nucleotides not matched to a gene: 13. The CDR3 consists of 15 residues. The germline V gene has CDR1 SGHDT and CDR2 YYEEEE. The CDR3 is CASSHGLEAHDEQFF. CDR3 nucleotide sequence: TGTGCCAGCAGTCACGGACTAGAGGCCCACGATGAGCAGTTCTTC.

This clone was seen just once. The same CDR3 arises from other DNA sequences in this sample as well. The chain combines TRBV9 with TRBJ2-1, with D possibly TRBD2 on 6 matching bases. The CDR3 sequence is 13 residues long. Looked up from germline, CDR1 is SGDLS and CDR2 is YYNGEE. V lost 2 bases and J 7 bases, leaving 10 bases between the germline ends. Here the CDR3 DNA reads TGTGCCAGCAGCGTCGGGGGAGATAATGAGCAGTTCTTC. This gives the protein CASSVGGDNEQFF.

The chain links TRBV5-4 to TRBJ2-1, with D uncertain. CDR1 and CDR2 from the germline V gene are SGHNT and YYREEE (reference sequence). The CDR3 sequence is 13 residues long. V was cut by 4 bases and J by 7 bases, with 12 bases left in between. CDR3 sequence: CASSRAGENEQFF. The CDR3 nucleotides read TGTGCCAGCAGCCGTGCTGGGGAAAATGAGCAGTTCTTC. Based on the CDR3 plus reference TRBV5-4 and TRBJ2-1, the full variable domain is ETGVTQSPTHLIKTRGQQVTLRCSSQSGHNTVSWYQQALGQGPQFIFQYYREEENGRGNFPPRFSGLQFPNYSSELNVNALELDDSALYLCASSRAGENEQFFGPGTRLTVL.

J is TRBJ2-2 and V is TRBV7-9, with 11 bases lining up with TRBD2. J was trimmed by 5 bases and V by 6 bases; bases with no gene match: 8. Germline V gene sequence: CDR1 SEHNR, CDR2 FQNEAQ (reference sequence). This CDR3 contains 16 residues. As DNA, the CDR3 is TGTGCCAGCAGATACACTAGCGGGAGAACAACCGGGGAGCTGTTTTTT. Translation: CASRYTSGRTTGELFF.

The J gene is TRBJ2-1, the V gene TRBV7-9; 12 bases agree with TRBD2. V shed 5 bases and J 7 bases; nucleotides not matched to a gene: 9. The germline V gene encodes CDR1 SEHNR and CDR2 FQNEAQ (reference sequence). This CDR3 contains 16 residues. The CDR3 loop is CASSRNRLAGVNEQFF. CDR3 nucleotide sequence: TGTGCCAGCAGCCGTAATCGACTAGCGGGAGTGAATGAGCAGTTCTTC.

The V and J genes are TRBV5-6 and TRBJ2-3, with D uncertain. Trimming left V 4 bases short and J 0 bases short, with 6 bases between. The CDR3 is 13 amino acids. Germline V gene data show CDR1 as SGHDT and CDR2 as YYEEEE. This chain's CDR3 is CASSKSSTDTQYF. DNA of the CDR3: TGTGCCAGCAGCAAATCTAGCACAGATACGCAGTATTTT.

This clone was detected once. This chain uses TRBV5-1 with TRBJ2-1, with D perhaps being TRBD1 or TRBD2 (6 bases each). Germline lookup yields CDR1 SGHRS and CDR2 YFSETQ. The CDR3 has 17 residues. Trimming left V 2 bases short and J 0 bases short, with 15 bases between. The chain's CDR3 is CASSFSGALSSYNEQFF. The CDR3 DNA sequence: TGCGCCAGCAGCTTCTCGGGGGCCCTTTCCTCCTACAATGAGCAGTTCTTC.

In nucleotides, the CDR3 is TGTGCCAGCCTAATGAATCTCCTCAATGAGCAGTTCTTC. Encoded protein: CASLMNLLNEQFF. The chain joins TRBV6-6 to TRBJ2-1; D is undetermined. The CDR3 spans 13 residues. The germline gives CDR1 MNHNY, CDR2 SVGAGI (reference sequence). V lost 8 bases to trimming and J lost 6 bases, with 14 bases between them.

This chain connects TRBV28 to TRBJ2-7; no reliable D call. CDR3 length: 14 residues. CDR1 is MDHEN and CDR2 is SYDVKM in the germline V gene. Trimming removed 5 bases from V and 4 bases from J, with 15 bases in between. The chain's CDR3 is CASSPTVIWYEQYF. CDR3 coding DNA: TGTGCCAGCAGTCCTACAGTGATCTGGTACGAGCAGTACTTC.

This clone was picked up many times. V and J are TRBV6-5 and TRBJ2-2; 7 nucleotides match TRBD2. Germline V gene sequence: CDR1 MNHEY, CDR2 SVGAGI. V was pared by 2 bases and J by 2 bases, with 5 bases of the junction left unmatched. The CDR3 sequence is 16 residues long. The CDR3 DNA reads TGTGCCAGCAGTTACGGGAGGGAGGCTAACACCGGGGAGCTGTTTTTT. It codes for CASSYGREANTGELFF.

V usage is TRBV29-1 and J usage is TRBJ2-5; TRBD1 matches 9 bases. Looked up from germline, CDR1 is SQVTM and CDR2 is ANQGSEA. Germline trimming cut 3 bases from V and 5 bases from J; bases unmatched to any gene: 10. This CDR3 comprises 15 residues. CDR3 nucleotides: TGCAGCGTTGAGCCCCCGGGGACAGGGAGGGAGACCCAGTACTTC. Its protein is CSVEPPGTGRETQYF.

V and J are TRBV4-1 and TRBJ2-7; tentative D call: TRBD2 (5 bases). V was trimmed by 0 bases and J by 2 bases, leaving 14 bases between them. This CDR3 has 16 amino acids. Looked up from germline, CDR1 is MGHRA and CDR2 is YSYEKL. The CDR3: CASSQDGWESPYEQYF. The CDR3 DNA sequence: TGCGCCAGCAGCCAAGATGGGTGGGAGAGTCCCTACGAGCAGTACTTC.

The genes are TRBV27 and TRBJ1-5; D is perhaps TRBD1 (5 bases). Germline CDR1 reads MNHEY; CDR2 reads SMNVEV (reference sequence). V lost 10 bases to trimming and J lost 5 bases, with 30 bases between them. The CDR3 has 18 amino acids. CDR3 DNA: TGTGCCACCTACCCCTACGGGGGAGCCCCTTCCCATCATCAGCCCCAGCATTTT. This encodes CATYPYGGAPSHHQPQHF.

The genes are TRBV7-9 and TRBJ2-6; either TRBD1 or TRBD2 may fit D (5 bases each). The V end lost 5 bases, the J end lost 0 bases, and 17 bases lay between the germline ends. The CDR3 is 18 amino acids. Germline values: CDR1 SEHNR, CDR2 FQNEAQ (reference sequence). For the CDR3, the DNA is TGTGCCAGCAGCGACACACCGGGACGCCTCTCTGGGGCCAACGTCCTGACTTTC. Translated, it gives CASSDTPGRLSGANVLTF.

The gene calls are TRBV6-6 and TRBJ2-3, with D hard to call. The length of the CDR3 is 14 residues. Germline CDR1 MNHNY, CDR2 SVGAGI (reference sequence). V was pared by 4 bases and J by 8 bases, with 16 bases between. The DNA for the CDR3 is TGTGCCAGCAGTTCCCGGGCCGAAGTGGGTACGCAGTATTTT. Its protein product is CASSSRAEVGTQYF.

This clone was seen just once. The V call is TRBV11-2, the J call TRBJ2-1; 7 bases map to TRBD1. The CDR3 is 16 amino acids. V was clipped by 1 base and J by 4 bases; unmatched bases: 7. Per the germline V gene, CDR1 is SGHAT and CDR2 is FQNNGV. Here the CDR3 reads CASSLGVTGPYNEQFF. CDR3 in DNA: TGTGCCAGCAGCTTAGGGGTGACAGGGCCTTACAATGAGCAGTTCTTC. The full variable domain, with the rest looked up from reference TRBV11-2 and TRBJ2-1, is EAGVAQSPRYKIIEKRQSVAFWCNPISGHATLYWYQQILGQGPKLLIQFQNNGVVDDSQLPKDRFSAERLKGVDSTLKIQPAKLEDSAVYLCASSLGVTGPYNEQFFGPGTRLTVL.

CDR3 amino acids: CASSRPGQNYNEQFF. The CDR3 nucleotides are TGTGCCAGCAGCCGACCGGGACAGAATTACAATGAGCAGTTCTTC. J is TRBJ2-1 and V is TRBV7-6, with TRBD1 matching over 7 bases. Trimming at V came to 5 bases and at J to 4 bases, leaving 8 bases not matched to a gene. The CDR3 length is 15 residues. Germline values: CDR1 SGHVS, CDR2 FNYEAQ.